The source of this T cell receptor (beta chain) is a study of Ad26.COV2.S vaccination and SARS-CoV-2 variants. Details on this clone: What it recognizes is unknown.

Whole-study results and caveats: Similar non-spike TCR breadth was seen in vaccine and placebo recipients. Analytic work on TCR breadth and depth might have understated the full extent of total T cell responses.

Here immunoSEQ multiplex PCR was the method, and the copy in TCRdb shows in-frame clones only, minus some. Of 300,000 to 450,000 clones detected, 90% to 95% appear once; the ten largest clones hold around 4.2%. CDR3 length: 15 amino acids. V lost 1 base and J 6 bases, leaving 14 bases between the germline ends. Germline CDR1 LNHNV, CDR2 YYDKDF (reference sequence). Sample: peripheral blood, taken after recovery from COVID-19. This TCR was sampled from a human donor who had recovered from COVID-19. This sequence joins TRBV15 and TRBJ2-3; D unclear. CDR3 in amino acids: CATSRVYPLRDTQYF. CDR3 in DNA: TGTGCCACCAGCAGAGTTTACCCCCTGAGGGATACGCAGTATTTT.